Reported below is one TCR beta chain. Antigen unknown. These data are taken from a study of T cell responses to AZD1222 COVID-19 vaccine. Study results and caveats: Seropositive status at baseline applied to only a handful of AZD1222 recipients.

Assay: immunoSEQ multiplex PCR; the TCRdb copy retains only in-frame clones and omits some. The sample has about 110,000 clones, under 95% seen once. Germline CDR1 and CDR2: KGHSH and LQKENI. With V trimmed by 3 bases and J by 1 base, 5 bases remained unmatched. CDR3 length equals 15 residues. The chain recombines TRBV18 with TRBJ1-1; TRBD1 aligns across 7 bases. This specimen consisted of peripheral blood, obtained 28 days after the second AZD1222 dose. The TCR sequence derives from an adult who received the AZD1222 COVID-19 vaccine. The CDR3 reads CASSPQRTGNTEAFF. The DNA for the CDR3 is TGTGCCAGCTCACCCCAACGGACAGGGAACACTGAAGCTTTCTTT.